This TCR beta chain comes out of a study of B cell selection in AIRE deficiency. Study outcomes and limitations: Patient Tconv cells held 25% to 35% of Treg sequences shared by healthy donors.

Conventional CD4 T cells were sorted as CD4+CD127+ cells. Method: immunoSEQ multiplex PCR; TCRdb's copy keeps in-frame clones and lacks some. In the table there are tens of thousands of clones, about 97% of which are singletons. To note about this clone: Its cognate antigen is unknown.

CDR1 and CDR2 (germline): MNHNS, SASEGT. The V end lost 4 bases, the J end lost 3 bases, and 13 bases lay between the germline ends. This CDR3 is 14 amino acids long. The sequence came from a human donor with AIRE deficiency. The specimen was conventional CD4+ T cells sorted from PBMCs. The chain is built from TRBV6-1 and TRBJ2-7; D remains unclear. CDR3 loop: CASSAPRRVYEQYF. As DNA, the CDR3 is TGTGCCAGCAGTGCCCCCCGACGAGTCTACGAGCAGTACTTC.